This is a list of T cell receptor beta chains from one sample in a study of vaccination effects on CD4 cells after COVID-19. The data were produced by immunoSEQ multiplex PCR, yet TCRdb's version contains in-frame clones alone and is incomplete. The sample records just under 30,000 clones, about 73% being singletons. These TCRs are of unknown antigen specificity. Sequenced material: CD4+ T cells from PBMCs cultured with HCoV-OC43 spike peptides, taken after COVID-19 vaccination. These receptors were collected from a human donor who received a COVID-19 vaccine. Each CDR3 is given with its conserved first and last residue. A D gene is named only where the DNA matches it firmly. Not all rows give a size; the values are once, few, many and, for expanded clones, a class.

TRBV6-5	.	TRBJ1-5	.	TGTGCCAGCAGTTACTCAGTTATTAGCAATCAGCCCCAGCATTTT	CASSYSVISNQPQHF
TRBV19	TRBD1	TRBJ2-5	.	TGTGCCAGTAGTCCCCAGAACCCCGGGACAGGGGGCCAAGAGACCCAGTACTTC	CASSPQNPGTGGQETQYF
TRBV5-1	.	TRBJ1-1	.	TGCGCCAGCAGCCCGGGGAACACTGAAGCTTTCTTT	CASSPGNTEAFF
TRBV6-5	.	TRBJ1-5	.	TGTGCCAGCAGTCAACAGGGAAATAGCAATCAGCCCCAGCATTTT	CASSQQGNSNQPQHF
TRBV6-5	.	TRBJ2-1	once	TGTGCCAGCAGTTACGGGACTCACAACAATGAGCAGTTCTTC	CASSYGTHNNEQFF
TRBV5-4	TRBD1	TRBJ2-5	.	TGTGCCAGCAGCTCACAGGGGGCCGGGGAGACCCAGTACTTC	CASSSQGAGETQYF
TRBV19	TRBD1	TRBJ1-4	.	TGTGCCAGTAGTCCCCTGACAGGGGGTAATGAAAAACTGTTTTTT	CASSPLTGGNEKLFF
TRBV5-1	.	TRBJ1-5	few	TGCGCCTTTCCGGCAGGGGAGGAACCTCAGCCCCAGCATTTT	CAFPAGEEPQPQHF
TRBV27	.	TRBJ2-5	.	TGTGCCAGCAGGGACCTTCAAGAGACCCAGTACTTC	CASRDLQETQYF
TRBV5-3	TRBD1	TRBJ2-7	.	TGTGCCAGAAGCTTGGGGACAGGAGCCTACGAGCAGTACTTC	CARSLGTGAYEQYF
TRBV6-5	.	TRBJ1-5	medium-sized	TGTGCCAGCAGTTCACCGGGGGGGTATAGCAATCAGCCCCAGCATTTT	CASSSPGGYSNQPQHF
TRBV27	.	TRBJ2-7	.	TGTGCCAGCAGTTTATCGGGTAACTACGAGCAGTACTTC	CASSLSGNYEQYF
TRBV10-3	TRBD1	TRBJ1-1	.	TGTGCCATCAGAGACAGGGTCACTGAAGCTTTCTTT	CAIRDRVTEAFF
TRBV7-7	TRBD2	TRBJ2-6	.	TGTGCCAGCAGCTTATTGGATAGGTATGGCGGGAGTCGGTCTGGGGCCAACGTCCTGACTTTC	CASSLLDRYGGSRSGANVLTF
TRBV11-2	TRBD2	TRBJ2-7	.	TGTGCCAGCAGCTTAGGGAATAGCGGGAGCTACGACGAGCAGTACTTC	CASSLGNSGSYDEQYF
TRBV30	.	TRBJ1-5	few	TGTGCCTGGAGTGTAATGGGGGTTAGCAATCAGCCCCAGCATTTT	CAWSVMGVSNQPQHF
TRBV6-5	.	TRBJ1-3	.	TGTGCCAGCAGTTACACGGGGGGGTTTTCTGGAAACACCATATATTTT	CASSYTGGFSGNTIYF
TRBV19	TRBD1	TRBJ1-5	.	TGTGCCAGTAGTACCCAACCGACAGGGGGCAATCAGCCCCAGCATTTT	CASSTQPTGGNQPQHF
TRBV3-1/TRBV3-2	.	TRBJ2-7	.	TGTGCCAGCGGATCCAGAGGGGTCTACGAGCAGTACTTC	CASGSRGVYEQYF
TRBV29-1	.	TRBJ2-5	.	TGCAGCGTTGAAGATCGGGAACAGCAAGAGACCCAGTACTTC	CSVEDREQQETQYF
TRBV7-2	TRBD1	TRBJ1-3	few	TGTGCCAGCAGCTTAGACAGGGGATACGGAAACACCATATATTTT	CASSLDRGYGNTIYF
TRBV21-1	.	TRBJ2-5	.	TGTGCCAGCAGCAAAGAGGCGGGACACCCAACCAAAGAGACCCAGTACTTC	CASSKEAGHPTKETQYF
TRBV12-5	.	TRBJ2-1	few	TGTGCTAGTGGTTTGGGCACTTGGACGGCCTCCCGTGGCAATGAGCAGTTCTTC	CASGLGTWTASRGNEQFF
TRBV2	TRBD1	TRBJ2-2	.	TGTGCCAGCAGGACAGGGCAGGGGGAGCTGTTTTTT	CASRTGQGELFF
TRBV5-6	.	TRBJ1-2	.	TGTGCCAGCAGCTCACAGGGCCGTGGCTACACCTTC	CASSSQGRGYTF
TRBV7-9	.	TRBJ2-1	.	TGTGCCAGCAGCTTAGCGACTTCCTACTCCTACAATGAGCAGTTCTTC	CASSLATSYSYNEQFF
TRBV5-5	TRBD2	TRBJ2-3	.	TGTGCCAGCAGCTTGAGGGGACTAGCGGGAGGTTGGCAGTATTTT	CASSLRGLAGGWQYF
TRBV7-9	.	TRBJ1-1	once	TGTGCCAGCAGCTTTACGCAGAACACTGAAGCTTTCTTT	CASSFTQNTEAFF
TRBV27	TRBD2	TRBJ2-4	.	TGTGCCAGCAGGGGTCTTCCGGGAGGGGGTGCCAAAAACATTCAGTACTTC	CASRGLPGGGAKNIQYF